These T cell receptor beta chains were read from a single sample in a study of blood T cells in healthy people across ages. TCRdb recomputed calls from the 5' RACE reads with MiXCR, one row per CDR3 protein. The sample includes approximately 900,000 distinct CDR3 sequences, around 48% seen only once; the top ten take roughly 13%. Sequencing was done on a sample of blood. These TCRs come from a man aged 25 to 45 in good health. Both conserved end residues are part of each CDR3. A D gene is named only where the DNA matches it firmly. Size is omitted from some rows. Given values are once, few, many or a class for expanded clones.

>TRBJ1-6|TRBV20-1|.|.
TGCAGTGCTACCCGGGACAACAATTCACCCCTCCACTTT
CSATRDNNSPLHF
>TRBJ2-2|TRBV30|once|.
TGTGCCTGGAAACGGACGGGGCGGGACACCGGGGAGCTGTTTTTT
CAWKRTGRDTGELFF
>TRBJ1-4|TRBV4-3|.|.
TGCGCCAGCAGCCAAGTGGAGGGGTATGATGAAAAACTGTTTTTT
CASSQVEGYDEKLFF
>TRBJ2-3|TRBV30|.|TRBD2
TGTGCCTGGAGTGGGTCTAGCGGGGGGACAGATACGCAGTATTTT
CAWSGSSGGTDTQYF
>TRBJ2-5|TRBV20-1|.|TRBD2
TGCAGTGCTAGAGATTTAGTAGCGGGGGGGCTGAAAGAGACCCAGTACTTC
CSARDLVAGGLKETQYF
>TRBJ2-4|TRBV27|many|.
TGTGCCAGCAGTTTGACACTTGCCAAAAACATTCAGTACTTC
CASSLTLAKNIQYF
>TRBJ1-5|TRBV12-3/TRBV12-4|.|TRBD1
TGTGCCAGCAGTTCCCAGGCTGTTAGGACAGGGGGCTTTCAGCCCCAGCATTTT
CASSSQAVRTGGFQPQHF
>TRBJ2-5|TRBV7-2|.|.
TGTGCCAGCAGTTTCACCGGGACTTCAGAGACCCAGTACTTC
CASSFTGTSETQYF
>TRBJ2-7|TRBV5-1|.|TRBD2
TGCGCCAGCAGCTTGGAATCCGGGACTAGCGGGAGGTCTGTCGACGAGCAGTACTTC
CASSLESGTSGRSVDEQYF
>TRBJ1-6|TRBV5-1|.|.
TGCGCCAGCAGCTTGATGACAGCCAATTCACCCCTCCACTTT
CASSLMTANSPLHF
>TRBJ1-2|TRBV3-1|.|.
TGTGCCAGCAGCCAAGTGGCGGGATTTCAAGACTATGGCTACACCTTC
CASSQVAGFQDYGYTF
>TRBJ2-7|TRBV27|.|.
TGTGCCAGCGGGTTCTCCTACGAGCAGTACTTC
CASGFSYEQYF
>TRBJ2-7|TRBV5-1|.|.
TGCGCCAGCAGCTTGGACGGACCGCCCTACGAGCAGTACTTC
CASSLDGPPYEQYF
>TRBJ1-6|TRBV12-3/TRBV12-4|.|.
TGTGCCAGCAGTTTAAATGGTGAATCACCCCTCCACTTT
CASSLNGESPLHF
>TRBJ2-7|TRBV6-1|.|.
TGTGCCAGCAGTGAATCTTGGGGGGTCTACGAGCAGTACTTC
CASSESWGVYEQYF
>TRBJ2-7|TRBV28|.|.
TGTGCCAGCAGTCCCGGGGGCGGGCTCTTCTACGAGCAGTACTTC
CASSPGGGLFYEQYF
>TRBJ2-5|TRBV29-1|.|TRBD1
TGCAGCGCTGACCGGGACAGTCAAGAGACCCAGTACTTC
CSADRDSQETQYF
>TRBJ1-2|TRBV12-3/TRBV12-4|.|.
TGTGCCAGCAGCTTGGGTGGAGGGGTATTGAATGGCTACACCTTC
CASSLGGGVLNGYTF